Sequencing of this T cell receptor (beta chain) was carried out in a study of blood T cell repertoires in COVID-19. Per germline, CDR1 SGHNT and CDR2 YYREEE (reference sequence). The CDR3 length is 18 residues. V lost 6 bases, J lost 0 bases, and 24 bases lay in between. The participants were between about 18 and 90 years old and came from under 25 US areas. The study assigned cohorts using participant-reported clinical history. In the authors' workflow: It was from reference gene primer amplification that nucleated cell counts were estimated. Clones were sequenced by immunoSEQ multiplex PCR, and TCRdb holds only the in-frame ones, with some missing. V and J calls plus clone size are reproduced from that table; the DNA served to infer D and trimming. The table records over 200,000 clones, about 88% of them present only once.

The receptor comes from a woman in her 30s who had been exposed to COVID-19. Material: PBMCs or T cells enriched from blood (not recorded which). The V gene is TRBV5-4, the J gene TRBJ1-2; D is possibly TRBD1 (6 bases). CDR3 in DNA: TGTGCCAGCACCCTCTTCAGGGGACGCGAGTTAGCTAACTATGGCTACACCTTC. Protein sequence: CASTLFRGRELANYGYTF.